This TCR beta chain was retrieved from a study of blood T cell repertoires in COVID-19. Original processing methods: It was from reference gene primer amplification that nucleated cell counts were estimated. The table came from immunoSEQ multiplex PCR; TCRdb's copy has only in-frame clones and leaves some out. V and J calls and clone size are as listed in that table; D and trimming were resolved from the DNA. The sample lists 45,000 to 75,000 clones, just over 85% seen once, with around 4.8% in the top ten. The CDR3 is 13 amino acids. Germline trimming cut 2 bases from V and 5 bases from J; bases unmatched to any gene: 0. The V gene's germline CDR1 is SGHTA and CDR2 FQGTGA.

Sequences were obtained from peripheral blood. The rearrangement uses TRBV7-3 and TRBJ2-1; 7 bases are shared with TRBD1. This sequence was found in a man aged 60 to 69 with acute or convalescent COVID-19. The CDR3 is CASSLGQDNEQFF. DNA for the CDR3: TGTGCCAGCAGCTTAGGACAGGACAATGAGCAGTTCTTC. The complete variable domain, with remaining parts taken from reference TRBV7-3 and TRBJ2-1, reads GAGVSQTPSNKVTEKGKYVELRCDPISGHTALYWYRQSLGQGPEFLIYFQGTGAADDSGLPNDRFFAVRPEGSVSTLKIQRTERGDSAVYLCASSLGQDNEQFFGPGTRLTVL.